The 31 T cell receptor beta chains reported below all come from one sample, sequenced in a study of shared clonotypes between healthy human individuals. Profiled with immunoSEQ multiplex PCR; TCRdb holds only in-frame clones, not every one. The table shows about 650,000 clones, with about 95% occurring only once. The naive CD8 fraction comprised CD45RO-negative cells positively selected for CCR7 and excluded terminally differentiated effector memory CD45RA+ cells. The sequenced material came from naive CD8+ T cells sorted from blood. Every receptor here comes from a woman under 40 in good health.

In this sample, this clone turned up once. J is TRBJ2-7 and V is TRBV2; 7 bases map to TRBD1. The V gene's germline CDR1 is SNHLY and CDR2 FYNNEI. Trimming removed 7 bases from V and 3 bases from J; junction bases left unmatched: 6. The CDR3 loop spans 13 amino acids. CDR3 sequence: CASTITGDYEQYF. CDR3 nucleotide sequence: TGTGCCAGCACCATTACAGGGGACTACGAGCAGTACTTC.

This CDR3 is CASSLLSGALQETQYF. CDR3 sequence (DNA): TGTGCCAGCAGTTTATTGTCGGGGGCGCTCCAAGAGACCCAGTACTTC. The chain employs TRBV28 and TRBJ2-5; the D gene could be TRBD1 or TRBD2 (6 bases each). The CDR3 length is 16 residues. Germline CDR1 reads MDHEN; CDR2 reads SYDVKM. Trimming left V 1 base short and J 1 base short, with 13 bases between.

The chain links TRBV5-1 to TRBJ2-7, with D perhaps TRBD1 (6 bases). Trimming stripped 9 bases from V and 0 bases from J, with 19 bases between. The CDR3 is 15 residues long. The germline V gene encodes CDR1 SGHRS and CDR2 YFSETQ. The CDR3 spells CANRGTGHSSYEQYF. DNA of the CDR3: TGCGCCAACCGGGGTACAGGGCATAGCTCCTACGAGCAGTACTTC.

The CDR3 DNA reads as TGTGCCAGCAGCCAAGGCGGGATAGCCTACGAGCAGTACTTC. Translation gives CASSQGGIAYEQYF. The genes are TRBV4-2 and TRBJ2-7; D is perhaps TRBD2 (6 bases). With 1 base removed from V and 2 bases from J, the gap between germline ends came to 9 bases. This CDR3 has 14 amino acids. CDR1 LGHNA and CDR2 YNFKEQ come from the germline V gene.

CDR3 nucleotide sequence: TGTGCCAGTAGTGTAGGACAGGGCTATCAGCCCCAGCATTTT. Translating gives CASSVGQGYQPQHF. The chain employs TRBV19 and TRBJ1-5; 8 nucleotides match TRBD1. The CDR3 covers 14 residues. Germline CDR1 and CDR2: LNHDA and SQIVND (reference sequence). V lost 5 bases to trimming and J lost 5 bases; unmatched junction nucleotides: 5. Full variable domain (outside the CDR3, taken from reference TRBV19 and TRBJ1-5): DGGITQSPKYLFRKEGQNVTLSCEQNLNHDAMYWYRQDPGQGLRLIYYSQIVNDFQKGDIAEGYSVSREKKESFPLTVTSAQKNPTAFYLCASSVGQGYQPQHFGDGTRLSIL.

This chain connects TRBV5-1 to TRBJ1-4; 7 bases align to TRBD1. In germline, CDR1 is SGHRS, CDR2 YFSETQ. Losses at the gene ends were 4 bases for V and 2 bases for J; bases not matched to a gene: 2. The CDR3 loop spans 14 amino acids. DNA of the CDR3: TGCGCCAGCAGCCAGGGGGGGACTAATGAAAAACTGTTTTTT. Protein sequence: CASSQGGTNEKLFF. The full variable domain, rest sourced from reference TRBV5-1 and TRBJ1-4, is KAGVTQTPRYLIKTRGQQVTLSCSPISGHRSVSWYQQTPGQGLQFLFEYFSETQRNKGNFPGRFSGRQFSNSRSEMNVSTLELGDSALYLCASSQGGTNEKLFFGSGTQLSVL.

The V gene is TRBV14, the J gene TRBJ2-7; D may match TRBD1 or TRBD2 (5 bases each). Germline V gene sequence: CDR1 SGHDN, CDR2 FVKESK. The CDR3 has 15 amino acids. Trimming took off 4 bases at V and 1 base at J, with 14 bases between the two ends. The CDR3 DNA reads TGTGCCAGCAGCCCCCGGGAAAGGGGTTCCTACGAGCAGTACTTC. It encodes CASSPRERGSYEQYF.

This clone was recorded only once. The rearrangement uses TRBV27 and TRBJ2-3; 7 nucleotides match TRBD1. Looked up from germline, CDR1 is MNHEY and CDR2 is SMNVEV (reference sequence). V shed 8 bases, J shed 3 bases, and the junction held 5 bases outside the gene matches. CDR3 length: 13 amino acids. CDR3 nucleotides: TGTGCCAGCCAAAACAGGGGAACAGATACGCAGTATTTT. Encoded protein: CASQNRGTDTQYF.

The rearrangement joins TRBV4-1 to TRBJ2-1, with D possibly TRBD1 on 5 matching bases. CDR1 and CDR2 from the germline V gene are MGHRA and YSYEKL. V was cut by 1 base and J by 6 bases, with 19 bases left in between. The length of the CDR3 is 17 residues. CDR3 coding DNA: TGCGCCAGCAGCCAAGTAGAAGGCTCGGTCAGGGTCAATGAGCAGTTCTTC. Translation: CASSQVEGSVRVNEQFF.

In its sample, this clone was seen once. This chain joins TRBV7-8 and TRBJ2-5; D is unclear. There are 12 residues in the CDR3. The V gene lost 5 bases and the J gene lost 3 bases, with 7 bases spanning the gap. Germline V gene lookup returns CDR1 SGHVS and CDR2 FQNEAQ. In nucleotides, the CDR3 is TGTGCCAGCAGCGGGCAGGAAGAGACCCAGTACTTC. It codes for CASSGQEETQYF.

The chain couples TRBV2 to TRBJ2-7, with 8 positions matching TRBD2. The CDR3 sequence is 15 residues long. Germline CDR1 reads SNHLY; CDR2 reads FYNNEI. Trimming took 11 bases from V and 5 from J; bases not matched to a gene: 17. The DNA of the CDR3 is TGTGCCTCAAAGGCGGGTAGCGGGATTTACCACGAGCAGTACTTC. It translates to CASKAGSGIYHEQYF.

This chain links TRBV5-6 with TRBJ2-7; D possibly matches TRBD1 or TRBD2 (5 bases each). The CDR3 sequence is 15 residues long. Germline lookup yields CDR1 SGHDT and CDR2 YYEEEE. V was cut by 4 bases and J by 0 bases, with 14 bases left in between. The chain's CDR3 is CASSAGRDLSYEQYF. The CDR3 DNA follows: TGTGCCAGCAGCGCCGGACGGGACCTCTCCTACGAGCAGTACTTC.

The chain has TRBV28 and TRBJ2-1; D is unresolved. This CDR3 comprises 11 residues. CDR1 is MDHEN, CDR2 SYDVKM, per germline. Trimming removed 6 bases from V and 3 bases from J, with 3 bases in between. In DNA form, the CDR3 reads TGTGCCAGCAGGGACTACAATGAGCAGTTCTTC. It yields the protein CASRDYNEQFF.

The genes are TRBV7-6 and TRBJ2-1, with D uncertain. This CDR3 spans 12 amino acids. With 5 bases removed from V and 7 bases from J, the gap between germline ends came to 9 bases. The germline CDR1 and CDR2 sequences are SGHVS and FNYEAQ. The CDR3 is CASSTTVNEQFF. The CDR3, as DNA: TGTGCCAGCAGCACGACTGTTAATGAGCAGTTCTTC. The full variable domain, rest sourced from reference TRBV7-6 and TRBJ2-1, is GAGVSQSPRYKVTKRGQDVALRCDPISGHVSLYWYRQALGQGPEFLTYFNYEAQQDKSGLPNDRFSAERPEGSISTLTIQRTEQRDSAMYRCASSTTVNEQFFGPGTRLTVL.

DNA of the CDR3: TGTGCCAGCATCCGCGCCGACCGGATGAACACTGAAGCTTTCTTT. This gives the protein CASIRADRMNTEAFF. The genes are TRBV11-2 and TRBJ1-1; no clear D. V lost 7 bases, J lost 0 bases, and 15 bases lay in between. The CDR3 length is 15 residues. Germline V gives CDR1 SGHAT, CDR2 FQNNGV.

The count of this clone is one. The CDR3 reads CASSQGTGNTGELFF. In DNA form, the CDR3 reads TGTGCCAGCAGCCAAGGGACGGGAAACACCGGGGAGCTGTTTTTT. This chain links TRBV5-6 with TRBJ2-2; D could derive from TRBD1 or TRBD2 (5 bases each). The germline V gene encodes CDR1 SGHDT and CDR2 YYEEEE. Trimming pared 4 bases from V and 2 bases from J, leaving 12 bases between. There are 15 residues in the CDR3.

The V call is TRBV28, the J call TRBJ1-1, with D perhaps TRBD1 (5 bases). In germline, CDR1 is MDHEN, CDR2 SYDVKM. The V and J ends lost 8 bases and 2 bases respectively, with 12 bases between them. The CDR3 length is 13 residues. CDR3 in DNA: TGTGCCAGCCGAGACGGGGCCAACACTGAAGCTTTCTTT. Its translation: CASRDGANTEAFF.

V usage is TRBV10-1 and J usage is TRBJ2-3; the match to TRBD2 covers 10 bases. Trimming cost V 8 bases and J 3 bases; bases outside gene matches: 11. CDR1 is WNHNN, CDR2 SYGVQD, per germline (reference sequence). This CDR3 is built from 16 residues. As DNA, the CDR3 is TGCGCCAGCCCTCTAGCGGGAGTCCCTAGAACAGATACGCAGTATTTT. This sequence encodes CASPLAGVPRTDTQYF.

J is TRBJ1-4 and V is TRBV6-6, with D maybe TRBD1 (5 bases). Between the trimmed V and J ends, which lost 6 bases and 3 bases, there was a span of 8 bases. This CDR3 spans 13 amino acids. Germline values: CDR1 MNHNY, CDR2 SVGAGI (reference sequence). The CDR3 loop is CASRDNPNEKLFF. CDR3 bases: TGTGCCAGCAGGGACAACCCTAATGAAAAACTGTTTTTT.

The rearrangement links TRBV5-1 to TRBJ2-3; D gene ambiguous. CDR3 length equals 14 residues. Looked up from germline, CDR1 is SGHRS and CDR2 is YFSETQ. V was clipped by 0 bases and J by 2 bases, with 7 bases between them. CDR3 DNA sequence: TGCGCCAGCAGCTTGGGAGATCTCACAGATACGCAGTATTTT. This sequence encodes CASSLGDLTDTQYF.

This clone was counted once. This chain connects TRBV5-4 to TRBJ1-1; no clear D gene. Germline CDR1 SGHNT, CDR2 YYREEE (reference sequence). Trimming took off 8 bases at V and 2 bases at J, with 7 bases between the two ends. The CDR3 has 11 residues. For the CDR3, the DNA is TGTGCCAGTCGGGATAACACTGAAGCTTTCTTT. Protein sequence: CASRDNTEAFF.

The chain is built from TRBV5-6 and TRBJ2-5; TRBD2 agrees at 8 bases. CDR1 and CDR2 (germline): SGHDT, YYEEEE. V gave up 1 base and J gave up 11 bases; unmatched junction bases: 10. This CDR3 region has 14 residues. The CDR3 DNA follows: TGTGCCAGCAGCTTGACTAGCGGAGGAATGGAGCAGTACTTC. The encoded protein is CASSLTSGGMEQYF. Filled out from reference TRBV5-6 and TRBJ2-5, the complete variable domain reads DAGVTQSPTHLIKTRGQQVTLRCSPKSGHDTVSWYQQALGQGPQFIFQYYEEEERQRGNFPDRFSGHQFPNYSSELNVNALLLGDSALYLCASSLTSGGMEQYFGPGTRLLVL.

To note about this clone: In the same sample, other DNA sequences code for this CDR3. The J gene is TRBJ2-1, the V gene TRBV7-3, with 9 positions matching TRBD1. In germline, CDR1 is SGHTA, CDR2 FQGTGA. This CDR3 contains 15 residues. Germline trimming cut 3 bases from V and 0 bases from J; bases unmatched to any gene: 0. The DNA of the CDR3 is TGTGCCAGCAGCTTGACAGGGGGCTCCTACAATGAGCAGTTCTTC. Translation gives CASSLTGGSYNEQFF.

The gene calls are TRBV5-4 and TRBJ2-3; 7 nucleotides agree with TRBD1. The germline V gene has CDR1 SGHNT and CDR2 YYREEE (reference sequence). CDR3 length: 16 residues. The ends lost 0 bases at V and 1 base at J; junction bases unmatched: 5. This CDR3 is CASSLARQGGTDTQYF. The CDR3 coding sequence is TGTGCCAGCAGCTTGGCAAGACAGGGCGGCACAGATACGCAGTATTTT.

This chain joins TRBV10-2 and TRBJ2-3, with D perhaps TRBD1 (5 bases). CDR1 WSHSY and CDR2 SAAADI come from the germline V gene. The CDR3 is 14 residues long. The V and J ends lost 2 bases and 4 bases respectively, with 10 bases between them. CDR3 sequence reads: CASSEAGNADTQYF. The CDR3 DNA reads TGCGCCAGCAGTGAGGCAGGGAACGCAGATACGCAGTATTTT.

V and J are TRBV27 and TRBJ2-3; D is ambiguous. The CDR3 is made up of 15 amino acids. The V end was cut by 0 bases, the J end by 3 bases, with 10 bases between. Germline V gene data show CDR1 as MNHEY and CDR2 as SMNVEV (reference sequence). The CDR3 DNA sequence: TGTGCCAGCAGTTTATCCTCCGATAGAACAGATACGCAGTATTTT. Translation: CASSLSSDRTDTQYF.

The chain recombines TRBV7-9 with TRBJ1-4; D gene uncertain. V lost 0 bases and J 8 bases, leaving 10 bases between the germline ends. Germline V gene data show CDR1 as SEHNR and CDR2 as FQNEAQ (reference sequence). The CDR3 runs to 14 residues. The CDR3 DNA reads TGTGCCAGCAGCTTAGCGCTCTCGTGGGAAAAACTGTTTTTT. Amino acids: CASSLALSWEKLFF. The complete variable domain, with remaining parts taken from reference TRBV7-9 and TRBJ1-4, reads DTGVSQNPRHKITKRGQNVTFRCDPISEHNRLYWYRQTLGQGPEFLTYFQNEAQLEKSRLLSDRFSAERPKGSFSTLEIQRTEQGDSAMYLCASSLALSWEKLFFGSGTQLSVL.

The V gene is TRBV20-1, the J gene TRBJ2-7; no definite D call. The germline gives CDR1 DFQATT, CDR2 SNEGSKA (reference sequence). The length of the CDR3 is 10 residues. V shed 3 bases and J shed 3 bases, with 3 bases lying between them. CDR3 loop: CSASGYEQYF. As DNA, the CDR3 is TGCAGTGCTAGCGGCTACGAGCAGTACTTC.

The CDR3 DNA reads TGTGCCAGTAGTGTTCGCGCGAGCGTGGGTTACGAGCAGTACTTC. This translates into CASSVRASVGYEQYF. The chain uses TRBV19 and TRBJ2-7, with D hard to call. Trimming removed 5 bases from V and 4 bases from J, with 18 bases in between. Per the germline V gene, CDR1 is LNHDA and CDR2 is SQIVND (reference sequence). The CDR3 sequence is 15 residues long.

V is TRBV7-9 and J is TRBJ2-5, with 9 positions matching TRBD1. The germline gives CDR1 SEHNR, CDR2 FQNEAQ (reference sequence). CDR3 length: 16 amino acids. With 5 bases clipped from V and 3 bases from J, the junction kept 10 bases outside the gene matches. In DNA form, the CDR3 reads TGTGCCAGCAGCCGTATGACAGGGGGATTTGAAGAGACCCAGTACTTC. Protein: CASSRMTGGFEETQYF.

The rearrangement joins TRBV28 to TRBJ1-2; 7 nucleotides match TRBD1. The junction had 8 bases not matched to a gene; V was cut back by 1 base and J by 6 bases. The CDR3 contains 15 residues. The germline V gene encodes CDR1 MDHEN and CDR2 SYDVKM. CDR3 loop: CASSLYQGGADGYTF. In DNA, the CDR3 is TGTGCCAGCAGTTTATATCAAGGGGGCGCGGATGGCTACACCTTC.